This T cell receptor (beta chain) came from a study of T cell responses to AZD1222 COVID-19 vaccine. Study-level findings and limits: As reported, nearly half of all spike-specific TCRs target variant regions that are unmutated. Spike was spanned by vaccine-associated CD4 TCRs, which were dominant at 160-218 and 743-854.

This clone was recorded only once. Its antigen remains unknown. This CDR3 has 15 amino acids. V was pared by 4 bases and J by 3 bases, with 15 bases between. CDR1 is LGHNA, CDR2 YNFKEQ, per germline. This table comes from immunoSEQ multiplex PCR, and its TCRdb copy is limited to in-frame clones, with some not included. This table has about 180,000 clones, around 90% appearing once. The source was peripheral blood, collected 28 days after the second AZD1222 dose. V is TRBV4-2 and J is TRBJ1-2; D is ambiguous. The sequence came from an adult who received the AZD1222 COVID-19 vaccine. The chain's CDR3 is CASSLRRASDYGYTF. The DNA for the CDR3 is TGTGCCAGCAGCCTCCGCCGGGCTTCGGACTATGGCTACACCTTC.